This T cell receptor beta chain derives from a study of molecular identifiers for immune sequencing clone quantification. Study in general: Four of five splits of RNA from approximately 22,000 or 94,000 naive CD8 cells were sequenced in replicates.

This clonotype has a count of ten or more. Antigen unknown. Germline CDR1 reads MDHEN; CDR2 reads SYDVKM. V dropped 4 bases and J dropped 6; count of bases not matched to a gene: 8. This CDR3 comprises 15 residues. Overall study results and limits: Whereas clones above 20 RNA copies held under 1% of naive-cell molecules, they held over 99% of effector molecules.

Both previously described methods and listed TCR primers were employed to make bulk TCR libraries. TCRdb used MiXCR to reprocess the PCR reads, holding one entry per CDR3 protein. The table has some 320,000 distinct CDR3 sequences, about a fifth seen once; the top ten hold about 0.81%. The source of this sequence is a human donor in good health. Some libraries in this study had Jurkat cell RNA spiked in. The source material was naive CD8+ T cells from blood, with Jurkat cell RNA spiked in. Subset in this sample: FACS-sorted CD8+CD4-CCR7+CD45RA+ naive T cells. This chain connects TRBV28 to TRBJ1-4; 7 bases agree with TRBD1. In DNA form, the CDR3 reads TGTGCCAGCAGTTCCAACCGGGACAGCCATGAAAAACTGTTTTTT. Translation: CASSSNRDSHEKLFF.